This T cell receptor (beta chain) stems from a study of T cell repertoires in cytomegalovirus infection. Study-level information: CMV infection and matching HLA type were both indicated by public TCR beta signatures. Findings and limits, study-wide: There were carriers of CMV plus the relevant HLA, and cumulative public TCR beta family frequency identified them.

In regard to this clonotype: Its target is unknown.

TCRdb fed the reads into MiXCR, producing one record per CDR3 protein. The table has about 600,000 distinct CDR3 sequences, roughly 24% seen once; the top ten hold 7.5% to 9%. The CDR3 runs to 14 residues. CDR1 SGHVS and CDR2 FNYEAQ come from the germline V gene. V lost 7 bases, J lost 0 bases, and 10 bases lay in between. The sequence came from a human donor in good health (CMV status not recorded). Some clones in this sample may be carry-over from other donors' samples. The specimen was CD8+ T cells from PBMCs. The chain uses TRBV7-6 and TRBJ2-4; D remains unclear. DNA for the CDR3: TGTGCCAGCACCTCAGCTCTAGCCAAAAACATTCAGTACTTC. Translation gives CASTSALAKNIQYF.